This note documents a single TCR beta chain sequence. The source of the sample is a study of blood T cell repertoires in COVID-19. Study context: COVID-19 samples, acute and convalescent, were from the United States, Italy and Spain. T cells, B-cell-depleted T cells, or PBMCs supplied cDNA or gDNA.

In germline, CDR1 is SGHTS, CDR2 YDEGEE. The CDR3 totals 16 residues. The trim removed 1 base at V and 2 bases at J, leaving 4 bases unmatched. In the original workflow: Amplification with reference gene primers provided the estimates of nucleated cell counts. Generated by immunoSEQ multiplex PCR, the TCRdb table keeps only in-frame clones and is missing some. V and J calls and clone size are copied from that table; D and trimming were computed from the DNA. The data show about 43,000 clones, about 85% seen once. The sample comprised peripheral blood. The receptor was derived from a woman at least 80 years old with active COVID-19. This rearrangement joins TRBV5-8 to TRBJ2-2, with 8 bases lining up with TRBD2. DNA of the CDR3: TGTGCCAGCAGCTTGACGGGGGGGACCAACACCGGGGAGCTGTTTTTT. It codes for CASSLTGGTNTGELFF.